What follows are 21 T cell receptor beta chains derived from one specimen sequenced in a study of T cell responses to AZD1222 COVID-19 vaccine. The data were produced by immunoSEQ multiplex PCR, yet TCRdb's version contains in-frame clones alone and is incomplete. Here the sample spans 150,000 to 200,000 clones, 90% to 95% being singletons. Sequencing used peripheral blood, obtained on day 0 of AZD1222 vaccination. All receptors come from an adult in good health.

V and J are TRBV6-1 and TRBJ1-1; unclear D gene. Per the germline V gene, CDR1 is MNHNS and CDR2 is SASEGT. Trimming took 3 bases from V and 1 from J, leaving 12 bases between them. The CDR3 extends over 15 amino acids. CDR3 bases: TGTGCCAGCAGTGAGGCCACCGAACCGAACACTGAAGCTTTCTTT. Its protein is CASSEATEPNTEAFF.

The gene calls are TRBV30 and TRBJ1-4, with TRBD1 identical over 11 bases. CDR3 length: 15 amino acids. After removal of 0 bases from V and 8 bases from J, the junction contained 5 bases not matched to a gene. In germline, CDR1 is GTSNPN, CDR2 SVGIG (reference sequence). CDR3 sequence (DNA): TGTGCCTGGAGTGTCGGGGGACAGGGGGGCGAAAAACTGTTTTTT. Translating it yields CAWSVGGQGGEKLFF.

The chain has TRBV28 and TRBJ1-3; tentative D call: TRBD1 (6 bases). The germline V and J ends were trimmed by 3 bases and 2 bases, with 11 bases remaining between them. The CDR3 extends over 15 amino acids. The germline V gene encodes CDR1 MDHEN and CDR2 SYDVKM. CDR3 amino acids: CASSFQGLAGNTIYF. The CDR3 DNA is TGTGCCAGCAGTTTCCAGGGGCTTGCTGGAAACACCATATATTTT.

The chain is built from TRBV4-1 and TRBJ1-6, with 9 positions matching TRBD1. Per germline, CDR1 MGHRA and CDR2 YSYEKL. The J segment lost 9 bases and the V segment lost 0 bases, leaving 9 bases of the junction unmatched. The CDR3 length is 17 residues. CDR3 DNA: TGCGCCAGCAGCCAAGAAAGAAGGGACAGGGAAGTTTCACCCCTCCACTTT. Amino acids: CASSQERRDREVSPLHF.

The V and J genes are TRBV27 and TRBJ2-2; TRBD2 agrees at 7 bases. This CDR3 comprises 19 residues. V was pared by 0 bases and J by 5 bases, with 15 bases of the junction left unmatched. The germline gives CDR1 MNHEY, CDR2 SMNVEV (reference sequence). The CDR3: CASSLSIALASKATGELFF. The CDR3 DNA reads TGTGCCAGCAGTTTATCGATCGCACTAGCGAGTAAGGCGACCGGGGAGCTGTTTTTT.

This clone was recorded once. V gene TRBV28 combines with J gene TRBJ2-7; D uncertain. The CDR3 totals 11 residues. Deletions cut 1 base from V and 6 bases from J, with 4 bases between. Germline assignment: CDR1 MDHEN and CDR2 SYDVKM. CDR3 nucleotides: TGTGCCAGCAGTTTATTTTTCGAGCAGTACTTC. It codes for CASSLFFEQYF. Full variable domain (remainder filled in from reference TRBV28 and TRBJ2-7): DVKVTQSSRYLVKRTGEKVFLECVQDMDHENMFWYRQDPGLGLRLIYFSYDVKMKEKGDIPEGYSVSREKKERFSLILESASTNQTSMYLCASSLFFEQYFGPGTRLTVT.

The V gene is TRBV6-5, the J gene TRBJ1-5; no reliable D call. V lost 7 bases, J lost 6 bases, and 13 bases lay in between. Germline lookup yields CDR1 MNHEY and CDR2 SVGAGI. CDR3 length equals 13 residues. The CDR3 DNA follows: TGTGCCAGCACTAACCCCTGGGGTCAGCCCCAGCATTTT. The encoded protein is CASTNPWGQPQHF.

V and J are TRBV3-1 (or the pseudogene TRBV3-2) and TRBJ2-7; D is undetermined. Germline CDR1 reads LGHDT; CDR2 reads YNNKEL (reference sequence). This CDR3 has 13 amino acids. V shed 0 bases and J shed 6 bases, with 9 bases lying between them. CDR3: CASSQDLGPEQYF. The CDR3 DNA is TGTGCCAGCAGCCAAGACTTGGGCCCCGAGCAGTACTTC.

This clone was observed once. The chain carries TRBV11-2 and TRBJ2-1, with 9 bases lining up with TRBD2. Germline CDR1 is SGHAT and CDR2 is FQNNGV. The CDR3 sequence is 15 residues long. V lost 2 bases, J lost 4 bases, and 3 bases stayed unmatched. Here the CDR3 DNA reads TGTGCCAGCAGCTTATATCTAGCGGGGTACAATGAGCAGTTCTTC. Translating gives CASSLYLAGYNEQFF.

J is TRBJ2-7 and V is TRBV6-2 or TRBV6-3; a weak D match, TRBD2 (6 bases). The ends were cut back, 0 bases at V and 6 bases at J, with 12 bases in the middle. The CDR3 extends over 14 amino acids. Germline V lookup: CDR1 MNHEY, CDR2 SVGEGT. CDR3 DNA sequence: TGTGCCAGCAGTTACTCTTCCGGGAGAGGCGAGCAGTACTTC. Protein: CASSYSSGRGEQYF.

The chain couples TRBV27 to TRBJ2-3; D gene ambiguous. The germline V and J ends were trimmed by 2 bases and 0 bases, with 6 bases remaining between them. Germline CDR1 reads MNHEY; CDR2 reads SMNVEV (reference sequence). This CDR3 comprises 14 residues. CDR3 in amino acids: CASSLGPSTDTQYF. Written as DNA, the CDR3 is TGTGCCAGCAGTTTAGGGCCTAGCACAGATACGCAGTATTTT.

The V gene is TRBV29-1, the J gene TRBJ2-7, with 7 bases fitting TRBD1. Looked up from germline, CDR1 is SQVTM and CDR2 is ANQGSEA. The CDR3 is made up of 13 amino acids. Losses at the gene ends were 8 bases for V and 9 bases for J; bases not matched to a gene: 16. The CDR3 nucleotides read TGCAGCATTTCCGACAGGGCCCTTGGATGGCAGTACTTC. This translates into CSISDRALGWQYF.

V usage is TRBV29-1 and J usage is TRBJ1-4, with 8 bases aligning to TRBD1. V dropped 7 bases and J dropped 5; count of bases not matched to a gene: 3. The CDR3 contains 12 residues. Germline-derived CDR1 and CDR2 are SQVTM and ANQGSEA. This CDR3 is CSANRGNEKLFF. In DNA, the CDR3 is TGCAGCGCTAACAGGGGGAATGAAAAACTGTTTTTT.

The rearrangement joins TRBV2 to TRBJ2-7; 9 bases fit TRBD2. The V gene's germline CDR1 is SNHLY and CDR2 FYNNEI. The V gene end was trimmed by 5 bases and the J gene end by 7 bases; junction bases not matched to a gene: 15. This CDR3 has 16 amino acids. The CDR3 sequence is CASSSLGGRARWEQYF. CDR3 nucleotides: TGTGCCAGCAGTTCCCTTGGCGGGAGGGCCCGATGGGAGCAGTACTTC.

The J gene is TRBJ2-1, the V gene TRBV5-1; D assignment may be TRBD1 or TRBD2 (7 bases each). Per the germline V gene, CDR1 is SGHRS and CDR2 is YFSETQ. The CDR3 totals 17 residues. Trimming left V 0 bases short and J 7 bases short, with 20 bases between. CDR3 region: CASSLEQGRGSRNEQFF. The CDR3 DNA reads TGCGCCAGCAGCTTGGAACAGGGGAGGGGGTCTAGGAATGAGCAGTTCTTC. Supplemented by reference TRBV5-1 and TRBJ2-1, the full variable domain reads KAGVTQTPRYLIKTRGQQVTLSCSPISGHRSVSWYQQTPGQGLQFLFEYFSETQRNKGNFPGRFSGRQFSNSRSEMNVSTLELGDSALYLCASSLEQGRGSRNEQFFGPGTRLTVL.

In this sample, this clone turned up a few times. Other DNA sequences from this sample encode an identical CDR3 as well. The chain carries TRBV9 and TRBJ2-7; D possibly matches TRBD1 or TRBD2 (5 bases each). Germline CDR1 is SGDLS and CDR2 is YYNGEE. The CDR3 covers 14 residues. Trimming left V 0 bases short and J 0 bases short, with 7 bases between. The CDR3 spells CASSVGGSSYEQYF. CDR3 bases: TGTGCCAGCAGCGTAGGGGGGTCCTCCTACGAGCAGTACTTC.

This sequence joins TRBV7-3 and TRBJ2-3; TRBD1 agrees at 11 bases. Germline CDR1 reads SGHTA; CDR2 reads FQGTGA. This CDR3 spans 21 amino acids. V shed 5 bases and J 6 bases; nucleotides not matched to a gene: 25. The CDR3 sequence: CASSRNPGQGGAILPSDTQYF. The DNA of the CDR3 is TGTGCCAGCAGCCGGAACCCGGGACAGGGGGGAGCAATTTTACCTAGCGATACGCAGTATTTT.

This clone came up once. The chain carries TRBV4-2 and TRBJ2-1; no clear D. The CDR3 spans 13 residues. V dropped 0 bases and J dropped 7 bases, with 7 bases sitting between them. The germline V gene has CDR1 LGHNA and CDR2 YNFKEQ. The CDR3 DNA reads TGTGCCAGCAGCCAAGATCTGGGGAATGAGCAGTTCTTC. Translation gives CASSQDLGNEQFF.

The chain combines TRBV15 with TRBJ1-2; TRBD1 is a possible D gene (5 bases). CDR3 length: 16 amino acids. V lost 0 bases to trimming and J lost 2 bases, with 13 bases between them. Germline V gives CDR1 LNHNV, CDR2 YYDKDF (reference sequence). The CDR3 DNA reads as TGTGCCACCAGCAGAGATCCTAGAGGGACGAACTATGGCTACACCTTC. Translating it yields CATSRDPRGTNYGYTF.

This sequence joins TRBV2 and TRBJ2-7; 12 bases map to TRBD1. The V gene's germline CDR1 is SNHLY and CDR2 FYNNEI. J was trimmed by 5 bases and V by 3 bases; bases with no gene match: 5. The CDR3 has 15 residues. For the CDR3, the DNA is TGTGCCAGCAGTGAGACGGGACAGGGGGCACACGAGCAGTACTTC. Translated: CASSETGQGAHEQYF. The whole variable domain, remainder taken from reference TRBV2 and TRBJ2-7, is EPEVTQTPSHQVTQMGQEVILRCVPISNHLYFYWYRQILGQKVEFLVSFYNNEISEKSEIFDDQFSVERPDGSNFTLKIRSTKLEDSAMYFCASSETGQGAHEQYFGPGTRLTVT.

The genes are TRBV5-1 and TRBJ1-1; TRBD1 is a possible D gene (6 bases). CDR3 length equals 14 residues. V was trimmed by 2 bases and J by 3 bases, leaving 11 bases between them. The germline V gene encodes CDR1 SGHRS and CDR2 YFSETQ. The CDR3 spells CASSFRDIDTEAFF. The CDR3 bases are TGCGCCAGCAGCTTCCGGGACATTGACACTGAAGCTTTCTTT.